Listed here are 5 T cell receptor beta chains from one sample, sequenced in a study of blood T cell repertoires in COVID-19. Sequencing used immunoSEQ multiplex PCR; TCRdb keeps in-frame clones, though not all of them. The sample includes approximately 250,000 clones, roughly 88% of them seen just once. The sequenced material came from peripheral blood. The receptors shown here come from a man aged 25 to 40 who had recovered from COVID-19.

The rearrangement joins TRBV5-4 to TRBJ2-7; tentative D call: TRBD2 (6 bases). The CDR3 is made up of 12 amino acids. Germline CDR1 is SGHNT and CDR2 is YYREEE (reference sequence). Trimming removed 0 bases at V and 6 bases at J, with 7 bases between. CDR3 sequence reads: CASSLVGGEQYF. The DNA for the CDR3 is TGTGCCAGCAGCTTGGTGGGGGGCGAGCAGTACTTC.

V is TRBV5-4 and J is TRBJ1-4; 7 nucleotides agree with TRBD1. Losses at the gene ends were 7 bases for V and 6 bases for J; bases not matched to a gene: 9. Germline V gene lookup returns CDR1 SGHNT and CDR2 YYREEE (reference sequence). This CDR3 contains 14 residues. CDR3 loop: CASGLTGSDEKLFF. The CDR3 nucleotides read TGTGCCAGCGGACTGACAGGGTCGGATGAAAAACTGTTTTTT.

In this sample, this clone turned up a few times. CDR3 DNA sequence: TGTGCCAGCAGAGAGGGAGGGAACACTGAAGCTTTCTTT. Its translation is CASREGGNTEAFF. The chain employs TRBV9 and TRBJ1-1; D gene ambiguous. The length of the CDR3 is 13 residues. Trimming took 5 bases from V and 1 from J, leaving 9 bases between them. Germline lookup yields CDR1 SGDLS and CDR2 YYNGEE.

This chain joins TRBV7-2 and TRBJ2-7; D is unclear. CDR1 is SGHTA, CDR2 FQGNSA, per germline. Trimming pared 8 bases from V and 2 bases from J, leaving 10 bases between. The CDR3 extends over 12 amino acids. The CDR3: CASGRPPYEQYF. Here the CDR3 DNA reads TGTGCCAGCGGCAGGCCACCCTACGAGCAGTACTTC.

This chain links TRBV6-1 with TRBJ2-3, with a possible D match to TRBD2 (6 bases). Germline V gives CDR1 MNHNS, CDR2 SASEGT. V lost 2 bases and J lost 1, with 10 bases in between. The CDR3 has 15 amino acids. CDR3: CASSERWGGTDTQYF. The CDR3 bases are TGTGCCAGCAGTGAAAGGTGGGGGGGCACAGATACGCAGTATTTT.